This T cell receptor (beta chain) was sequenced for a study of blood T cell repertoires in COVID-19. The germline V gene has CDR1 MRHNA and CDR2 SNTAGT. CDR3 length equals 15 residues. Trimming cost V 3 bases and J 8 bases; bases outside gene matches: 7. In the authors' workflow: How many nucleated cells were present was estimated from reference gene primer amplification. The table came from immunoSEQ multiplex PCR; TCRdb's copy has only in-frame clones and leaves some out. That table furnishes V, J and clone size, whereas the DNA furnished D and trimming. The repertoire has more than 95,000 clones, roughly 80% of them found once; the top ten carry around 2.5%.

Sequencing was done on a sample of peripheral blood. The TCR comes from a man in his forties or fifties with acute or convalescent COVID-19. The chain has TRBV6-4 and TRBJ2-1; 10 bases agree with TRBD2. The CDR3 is CASSEGSGRGDEQFF. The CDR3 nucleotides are TGTGCCAGCAGTGAAGGAAGCGGGAGGGGCGATGAGCAGTTCTTC.